This T cell receptor beta chain was captured by sequencing in a study of OX40 agonist ivuxolimab in advanced cancers. On the study more broadly: People in dose escalation had one of these cancers: hepatocellular carcinoma, melanoma, renal cell or head and neck cancer.

Baseline was the first blood sampling point, followed by cycle 4 day 1 and cycle 7 day 1. Trimming pared 6 bases from V and 1 base from J, leaving 4 bases between. The CDR3 is 10 amino acids. CDR1 DFQATT and CDR2 SNEGSKA come from the germline V gene (reference sequence). This clone was seen once. This same CDR3 is encoded by further DNA sequences in the sample. Clones were read by immunoSEQ multiplex PCR, and TCRdb kept only the in-frame ones, dropping some. The sample lists about 92,000 clones; 90% to 95% were seen once. Sequencing used CD4+ or CD8+ T cells sorted from blood, obtained in a trial of the OX40 agonist ivuxolimab. The rearrangement joins TRBV20-1 to TRBJ2-7; D not resolved. The sequence was collected from an adult with an advanced solid tumor such as melanoma, head and neck, liver or kidney cancer. The chain's CDR3 is CSAGSYEQYF. DNA of the CDR3: TGCAGTGCCGGATCCTACGAGCAGTACTTC.